This T cell receptor beta chain comes out of a study of breast tumors, draining lymph nodes, adjacent tissues. TCRdb used MiXCR to reprocess the multiplex PCR reads, holding one entry per CDR3 protein. The data show 66,000 or so distinct CDR3 sequences, 40% to 55% seen once. The CDR3 is 14 amino acids. Per the germline V gene, CDR1 is SGHAT and CDR2 is FQDESV (reference sequence). The study, taken as a whole, reports: Tumor TCR diversity was below lymph nodes but above nontumor tissue. Luminal-like breast cancer showed significantly higher tumor–nontumor repertoire similarity than basal-like.

On this clonotype: Its specificity is unknown. Relative to the germline gene, one junction end is altered; a read error may explain this.

V gene TRBV11-1 combines with J gene TRBJ1-1; D not resolved. The TCR sequence derives from a female donor with breast cancer. Some clones in this sample may be carry-over from other donors' samples. The sample taken for sequencing was breast tumor tissue. This CDR3 is CTSSLSWETTEAFF. DNA of the CDR3: TGTACCAGCAGCTTAAGCTGGGAGACCACTGAAGCTTTCTTT.